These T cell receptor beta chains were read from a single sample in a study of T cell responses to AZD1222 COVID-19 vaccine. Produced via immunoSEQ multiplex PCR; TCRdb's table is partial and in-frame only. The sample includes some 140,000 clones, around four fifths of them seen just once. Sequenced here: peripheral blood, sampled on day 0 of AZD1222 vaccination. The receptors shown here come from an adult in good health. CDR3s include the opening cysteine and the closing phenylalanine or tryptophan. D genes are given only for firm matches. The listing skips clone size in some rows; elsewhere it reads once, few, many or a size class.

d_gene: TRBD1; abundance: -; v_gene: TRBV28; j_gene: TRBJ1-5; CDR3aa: CASISSGTGGQPQHF; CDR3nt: TGTGCCAGCATCTCATCCGGGACAGGGGGTCAGCCCCAGCATTTT
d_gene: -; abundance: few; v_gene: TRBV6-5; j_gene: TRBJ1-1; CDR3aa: CASSYREQNTEAFF; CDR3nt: TGTGCCAGCAGTTATAGGGAACAGAACACTGAAGCTTTCTTT
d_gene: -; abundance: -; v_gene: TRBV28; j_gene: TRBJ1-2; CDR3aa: CASRSDAWEDYGYTF; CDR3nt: TGTGCCAGCAGATCCGACGCCTGGGAAGACTATGGCTACACCTTC
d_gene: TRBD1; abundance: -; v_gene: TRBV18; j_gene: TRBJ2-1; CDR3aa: CASSPDRGAESEQFF; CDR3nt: TGTGCCAGCTCTCCTGACAGGGGGGCAGAGAGTGAGCAGTTCTTC
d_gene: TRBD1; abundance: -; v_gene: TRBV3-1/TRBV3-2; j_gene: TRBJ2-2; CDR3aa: CASSQDVRRQGATTGELFF; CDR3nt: TGTGCCAGCAGCCAAGATGTACGTAGACAGGGGGCGACCACCGGGGAGCTGTTTTTT
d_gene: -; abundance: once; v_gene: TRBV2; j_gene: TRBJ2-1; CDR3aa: CATGAESYNEQFF; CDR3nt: TGTGCAACCGGGGCCGAATCCTACAATGAGCAGTTCTTC
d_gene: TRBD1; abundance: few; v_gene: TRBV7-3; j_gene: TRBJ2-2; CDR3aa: CASSLQGAPTGELFF; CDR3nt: TGTGCCAGCAGCCTACAGGGGGCGCCGACCGGGGAGCTGTTTTTT
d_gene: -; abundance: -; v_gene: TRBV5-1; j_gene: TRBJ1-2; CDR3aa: CASSLVGEANYGYTF; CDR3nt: TGCGCCAGCAGCTTGGTTGGTGAAGCTAACTATGGCTACACCTTC
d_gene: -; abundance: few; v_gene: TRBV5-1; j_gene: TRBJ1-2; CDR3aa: CATRIGLTNYGYTF; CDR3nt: TGCGCCACCCGGATAGGTCTTACCAACTATGGCTACACCTTC
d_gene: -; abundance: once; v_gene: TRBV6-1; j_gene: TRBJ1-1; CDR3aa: CASSETYSVAAFF; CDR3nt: TGTGCCAGCAGTGAGACCTACAGCGTTGCGGCTTTCTTT
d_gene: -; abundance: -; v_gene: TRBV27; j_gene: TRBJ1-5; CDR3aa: CASSVRSNQPQHF; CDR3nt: TGTGCCAGCAGCGTAAGGAGCAATCAGCCCCAGCATTTT
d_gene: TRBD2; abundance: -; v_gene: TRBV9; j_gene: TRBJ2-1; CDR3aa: CASSPRTSGGSYNEQFF; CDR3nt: TGTGCCAGCAGCCCTAGGACTAGCGGAGGCTCCTACAATGAGCAGTTCTTC
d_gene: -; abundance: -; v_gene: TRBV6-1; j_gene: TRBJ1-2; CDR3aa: CASSEWGSPNYGYTF; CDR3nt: TGTGCCAGCAGTGAATGGGGCAGCCCTAACTATGGCTACACCTTC
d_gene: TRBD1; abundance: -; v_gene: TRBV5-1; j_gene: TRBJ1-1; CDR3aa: CASSDQGGTEAFF; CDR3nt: TGCGCCAGCAGCGATCAGGGGGGCACTGAAGCTTTCTTT
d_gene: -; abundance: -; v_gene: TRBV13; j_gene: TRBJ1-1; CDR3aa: CASSNRVLTEAFF; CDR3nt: TGTGCCAGCAGCAACAGGGTATTGACTGAAGCTTTCTTT
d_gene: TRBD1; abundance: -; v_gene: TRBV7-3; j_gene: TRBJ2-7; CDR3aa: CASSSAGQETYEQYF; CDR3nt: TGTGCCAGCAGCTCGGCGGGACAGGAGACCTACGAGCAGTACTTC
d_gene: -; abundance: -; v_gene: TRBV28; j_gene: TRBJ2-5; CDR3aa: CASSLRNPGTQYF; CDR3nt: TGTGCCAGCAGTTTAAGGAACCCAGGGACCCAGTACTTC
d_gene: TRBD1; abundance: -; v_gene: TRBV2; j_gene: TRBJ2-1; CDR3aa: CASSDGGQGFEQFF; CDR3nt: TGTGCCAGCAGTGATGGGGGACAGGGATTTGAGCAGTTCTTC
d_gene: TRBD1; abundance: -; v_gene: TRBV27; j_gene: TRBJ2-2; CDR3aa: CASSFGTGGNTGELFF; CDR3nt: TGTGCCAGCAGTTTTGGGACAGGGGGAAACACCGGGGAGCTGTTTTTT
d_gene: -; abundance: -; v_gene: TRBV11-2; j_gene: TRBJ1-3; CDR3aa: CASSPRVPNSGNTIYF; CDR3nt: TGTGCCAGCAGCCCCCGGGTACCCAACTCTGGAAACACCATATATTTT
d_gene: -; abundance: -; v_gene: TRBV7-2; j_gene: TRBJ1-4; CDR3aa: CASSLDGLNEKLFF; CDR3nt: TGTGCCAGCAGCTTGGACGGCCTTAATGAAAAACTGTTTTTT
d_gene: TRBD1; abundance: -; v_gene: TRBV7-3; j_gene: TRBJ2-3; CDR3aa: CASSSTGGWTDTQYF; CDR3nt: TGTGCCAGCAGCTCCACAGGGGGCTGGACAGATACGCAGTATTTT
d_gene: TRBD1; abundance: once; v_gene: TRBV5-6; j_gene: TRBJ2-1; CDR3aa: CASSGRDRGRSGEQFF; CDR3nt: TGTGCCAGCAGCGGGAGGGACAGGGGGCGTTCGGGTGAGCAGTTCTTC
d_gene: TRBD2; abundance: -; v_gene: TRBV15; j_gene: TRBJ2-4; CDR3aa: CATSRAGGPVNIQYF; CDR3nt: TGTGCCACCAGCAGAGCGGGGGGGCCGGTTAACATTCAGTACTTC
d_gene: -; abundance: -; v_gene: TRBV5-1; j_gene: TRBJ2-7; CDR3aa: CASSFGSIGARVYEQYF; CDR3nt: TGCGCCAGCAGCTTTGGCTCCATCGGGGCGCGGGTGTACGAGCAGTACTTC
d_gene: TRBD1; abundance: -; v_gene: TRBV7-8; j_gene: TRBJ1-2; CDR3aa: CASSRDRGFYGYTF; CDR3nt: TGTGCCAGCAGCCGGGACAGGGGATTTTATGGCTACACCTTC
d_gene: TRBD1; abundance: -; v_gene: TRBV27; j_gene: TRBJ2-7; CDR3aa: CASSLFQGDEQYF; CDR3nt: TGTGCCAGCAGTTTATTCCAGGGGGACGAGCAGTACTTC
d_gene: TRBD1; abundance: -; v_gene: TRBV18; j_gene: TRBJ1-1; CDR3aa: CASASTGGTEAFF; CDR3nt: TGTGCCAGCGCGTCAACAGGGGGCACTGAAGCTTTCTTT
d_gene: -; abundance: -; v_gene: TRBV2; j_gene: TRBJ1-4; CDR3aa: CASSESARVVEKLFF; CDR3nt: TGTGCCAGCAGTGAATCCGCCAGGGTAGTTGAAAAACTGTTTTTT
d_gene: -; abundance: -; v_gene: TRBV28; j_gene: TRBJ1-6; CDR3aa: CASSLHREDSPLHF; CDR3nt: TGTGCCAGCAGTTTACACAGGGAGGATTCACCCCTCCACTTT
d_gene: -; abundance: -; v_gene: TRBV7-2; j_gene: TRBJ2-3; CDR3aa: CASSLGVRSTDTQYF; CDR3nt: TGTGCCAGCAGCTTGGGGGTAAGAAGCACAGATACGCAGTATTTT
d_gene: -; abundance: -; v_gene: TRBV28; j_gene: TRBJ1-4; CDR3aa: CASSSGSGEKLFF; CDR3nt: TGTGCCAGCAGTTCAGGGTCCGGGGAAAAACTGTTTTTT
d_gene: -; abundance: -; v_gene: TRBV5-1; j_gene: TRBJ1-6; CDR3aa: CASSLPGKEGSPLHF; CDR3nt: TGCGCCAGCAGCTTACCTGGGAAGGAAGGATCACCCCTCCACTTT
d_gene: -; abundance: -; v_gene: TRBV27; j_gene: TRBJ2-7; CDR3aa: CASSSSLGPYEQYF; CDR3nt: TGTGCCAGCAGTTCATCGTTGGGGCCCTACGAGCAGTACTTC
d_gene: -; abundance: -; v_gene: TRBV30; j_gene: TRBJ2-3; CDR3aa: CAWSVQGTSTDTQYF; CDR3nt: TGTGCCTGGAGTGTACAGGGGACTAGCACAGATACGCAGTATTTT
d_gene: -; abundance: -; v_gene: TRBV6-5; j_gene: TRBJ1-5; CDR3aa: CASSTTGGPQHF; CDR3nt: TGTGCCAGCAGTACGACGGGAGGACCCCAGCATTTT
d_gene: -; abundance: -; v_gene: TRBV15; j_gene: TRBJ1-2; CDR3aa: CATSRDPTNYGYTF; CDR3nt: TGTGCCACCAGCAGAGATCCAACTAACTATGGCTACACCTTC
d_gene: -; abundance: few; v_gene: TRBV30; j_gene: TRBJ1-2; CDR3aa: CAWSLAGPGGYTF; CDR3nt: TGTGCCTGGAGTTTGGCGGGACCTGGCGGCTACACCTTC
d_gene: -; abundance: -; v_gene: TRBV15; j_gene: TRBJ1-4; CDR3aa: CATSRDRTHNEKLFF; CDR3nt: TGTGCCACCAGCAGAGACCGGACCCACAATGAAAAACTGTTTTTT
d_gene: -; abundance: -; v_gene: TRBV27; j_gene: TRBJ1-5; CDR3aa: CASSSSGLNQPQHF; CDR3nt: TGTGCCAGCAGTTCATCAGGACTCAATCAGCCCCAGCATTTT
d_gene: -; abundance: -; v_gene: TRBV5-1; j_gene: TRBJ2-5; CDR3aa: CASSLSPNQETQYF; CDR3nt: TGCGCCAGCAGCTTGTCCCCAAATCAAGAGACCCAGTACTTC
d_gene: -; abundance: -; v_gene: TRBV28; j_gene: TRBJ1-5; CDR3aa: CASSRGRTNQPQHF; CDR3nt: TGTGCCAGCAGTAGAGGACGGACAAATCAGCCCCAGCATTTT
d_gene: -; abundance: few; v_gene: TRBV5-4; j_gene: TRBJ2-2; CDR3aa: CASSFLGGTGELFF; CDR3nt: TGTGCCAGCAGCTTTCTAGGGGGGACCGGGGAGCTGTTTTTT
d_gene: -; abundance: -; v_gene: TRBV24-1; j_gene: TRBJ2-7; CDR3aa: CATSDPTAPYEQYF; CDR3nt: TGTGCCACCAGTGATCCAACAGCTCCCTACGAGCAGTACTTC
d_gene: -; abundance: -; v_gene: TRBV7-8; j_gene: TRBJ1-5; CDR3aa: CASSLRQGNQPQHF; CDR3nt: TGTGCCAGCAGCTTAAGACAGGGCAATCAGCCCCAGCATTTT
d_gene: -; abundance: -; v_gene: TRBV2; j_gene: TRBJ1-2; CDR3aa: CASSEEGSYGYTF; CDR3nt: TGTGCCAGCAGTGAAGAGGGATCTTATGGCTACACCTTC
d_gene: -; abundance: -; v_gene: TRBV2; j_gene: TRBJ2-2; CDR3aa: CASSPYLGLGNTGELFF; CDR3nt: TGTGCCAGCAGTCCCTACTTAGGGTTAGGAAACACCGGGGAGCTGTTTTTT
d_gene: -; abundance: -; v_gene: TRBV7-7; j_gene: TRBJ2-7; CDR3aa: CASSLGPDSSYEQYF; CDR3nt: TGTGCTAGCAGCTTAGGACCCGACAGCTCCTACGAGCAGTACTTC
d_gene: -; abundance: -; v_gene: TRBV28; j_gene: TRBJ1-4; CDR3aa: CASSQQGSREKLFF; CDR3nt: TGTGCCAGCAGCCAGCAGGGATCCCGTGAAAAACTGTTTTTT
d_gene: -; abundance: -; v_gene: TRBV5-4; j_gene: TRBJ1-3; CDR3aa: CASSLDRSFAGNTIYF; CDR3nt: TGTGCCAGCAGCTTGGATCGGAGCTTTGCTGGAAACACCATATATTTT
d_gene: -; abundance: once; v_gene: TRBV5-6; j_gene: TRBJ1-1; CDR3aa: CASSGLQGLEAFF; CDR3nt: TGTGCCAGCAGCGGGCTACAGGGCCTAGAAGCTTTCTTT
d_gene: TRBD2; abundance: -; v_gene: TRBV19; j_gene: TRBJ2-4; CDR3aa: CASSKDTGNSGGAKNIQYF; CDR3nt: TGTGCCAGTAGTAAAGACACAGGGAATTCGGGAGGGGCCAAAAACATTCAGTACTTC